The sequence of this TCR beta chain was determined in a study of regulatory T cells in long-lasting Graves disease (dated by TCRdb to about 2021). Some background on the complete study: Antithyroid drugs had been taken for less than 3 months by newly diagnosed Graves' disease patients. A total of about 33 samples underwent TCR sequencing, from roughly 13 patients with persistent Graves' disease and some 20 patients with newly diagnosed Graves' disease. Patients with persistent Graves' disease were compared with patients with newly diagnosed Graves' disease using TCR sequencing and RNA sequencing of peripheral blood. The study was conducted in China and was registered as a clinical trial.

The time point label on this specimen signifies: newly diagnosed GD, antithyroid drugs for less than 3 months. RNA was extracted from PBMCs in TRIzol for both TCR sequencing and RNA sequencing. Graves' disease was diagnosed according to American Thyroid Association guidelines. Patients were recruited from an endocrinology department in Xi'an, China. Each patient gave roughly 8.4 milliliters of peripheral blood, collected in an EDTA anticoagulant tube. Ficoll Paque Plus density gradient separation was used to isolate PBMCs, and no further T cell sorting was done. An Agilent 2100 Bioanalyzer and agarose gel were used to check RNA quality, and a NanoDrop 2000 was used to measure RNA concentration. In the case of this clonotype: Its antigen is unknown. No much larger clone is present one base from it, and per-base qualities are unavailable.

Receptors were amplified or captured by multiplex PCR. For sequencing, an Illumina HiSeq 4000 was employed. iRepertoire HTBI primers and Arm-PCR amplification of CDR3 regions were used to construct TCR beta libraries. PCR products were gel purified before sequencing. In the paper's pipeline: A total of fewer than 80 TRBV and 14 TRBJ segments were identified across samples and were used for gene usage analysis of CDR3 amino acid clonotypes. COPE and FqMerger were used to merge the filtered high-quality paired reads into contigs. Contigs were aligned with BLAST to IMGT TRBV, TRBD and TRBJ reference genes, and CDR3 was defined per IMGT. Highly expanded clones were defined as clonotypes with a frequency above 0.1%. Shannon entropy served as the measure of repertoire diversity, while the Gini coefficient captured V-J evenness. Clonotypes shared by more than one individual were considered public. Through fastp at Q25 and MiXCR, TCRdb rebuilt clones from the public reads, retaining in-frame beta chains. All rows with the same CDR3 protein become a single entry with the most common DNA and genes. It is TCRdb's table, rather than the study itself, that gives the V and J calls and clone size. The table for this sample lists under 800,000 distinct CDR3 sequences; 16% of them were counted only once. The ten top clones hold about 20% of the sample.

The germline V gene specifies SGHTS as CDR1 and YDEGEE as CDR2. V is trimmed back by 4 bases and J by 12 bases, and the junction contains 6 bases that no gene match accounts for. Including cysteine and phenylalanine, the CDR3 has 13 amino acids. CDR3 DNA only is kept here, 39 bases in frame from base 1. Findings and caveats that apply to the study as a whole: Compared with newly diagnosed patients, patients with persistent Graves' disease had lower TCR Shannon entropy and fewer highly expanded clones, which suggests clonal expansion. As a limitation, the authors acknowledged that the small sample size may reduce accuracy. A larger number of public clonotypes was shared among persistent patients (2,741) than among newly diagnosed patients (about 990). Persistent disease showed preferential use of TRBV28, TRBJ1-2 and TRBJ2-5, whereas newly diagnosed disease favored TRBV20-1 and TRBJ2-1. Only peripheral blood was studied, because thyroid tissue, the primary lesion, was inaccessible. Sequencing and analysis were limited to the TCR beta chain.

Another study also made use of these data, one on T cells in Graves' hyperthyroidism and ophthalmopathy. From that second study: A patient counted as having stable Graves' hyperthyroidism if no progression to ophthalmopathy occurred over 18 months of follow-up. The hyperthyroidism patients were between 18 and 65 years old and newly diagnosed, with a disease duration of less than 2 months. Exclusion was applied to patients with uncontrolled infections, other autoimmune diseases, pregnancy or lactation. Diagnoses were established on the basis of clinical symptoms, serum thyroxine and TRAb, thyroid ultrasound, and orbital computed tomography. The first round of RT-PCR for the TCR CDR3 was performed with the HTBI primer set and the Qiagen OneStep RT-PCR kit. Most expanded thyroid clonotypes (frequency above 0.001) were also detected in blood, a finding suggesting that blood repertoires may reflect thyroid immune responses. A model built on a 13 V-J signature distinguished ophthalmopathy from stable hyperthyroidism, reaching approximately 89% sensitivity and 81.08% specificity in cross-validation and 80%/75% in testing. During validation, the model predicted progression to ophthalmopathy a median of about 5.9 months ahead of onset, with roughly 65% sensitivity and less than 85% specificity. To identify TCR V-J signatures that set the groups apart, the researchers used a discovery cohort of approximately 98 patients, made up of under 50 with Graves' ophthalmopathy and approximately 57 with stable Graves' hyperthyroidism. Whether ophthalmopathy could be predicted prospectively was tested in an independent validation cohort made up of roughly 19 hyperthyroidism patients plus 17 patients who later progressed to ophthalmopathy. For training and testing, the roughly 97 patients in the discovery cohort were randomly divided in a 7:3 ratio. In addition, the study compared T-cell repertoires in thyroid tissue and in blood from roughly 6 Graves' hyperthyroidism patients. After blood sampling, hyperthyroidism patients were treated with methimazole at a starting dose of 30 mg daily, and ophthalmopathy patients were treated with high-dose intravenous methylprednisolone. A second multiplex PCR round built the libraries, followed by size selection and purification. The libraries were sequenced on an Illumina HiSeq2000 using paired-end 100 bp reads. SOAPnuke was used to process the raw data, with reads discarded if the reads contained adapters or uncalled bases, had a mean Phred below 15, or lacked an exact constant-primer or identifier match. COPE v1.2.5 was used to merge the high-quality paired reads, and each unique nucleotide sequence was defined as a clonotype. MiTCR v1.1 was used to align the clonotypes against IMGT TRBV, TRBD and TRBJ reference segments. Analysis was restricted to V-J combinations with a frequency above 0.0001, which covered roughly 99% of repertoires. The TCS score was defined as F50 (clonal expansion) divided by E x V (chaos), with BLOSUM62-based TCRdist calculated between CDR3 peptides within each V-J. Welch's t-statistics and random forest reduced approximately 520 V-J features to 10 to 15, which were used in a naive Bayes classifier (R e1071). Sample size was not statistically predetermined, and blinding of investigators to group allocation was not performed. The paper reports TCR Vbeta CDR3 sequencing of about 140 peripheral blood samples: around 41 ophthalmopathy, under 80 hyperthyroidism and around 17 progressor patients.

This clonotype originated in a woman in her twenties or thirties with Graves disease. Donor details come from another sample of the same person, matched by shared clones. Sequences were derived from peripheral blood mononuclear cells (PBMCs), sampled at new diagnosis, from a patient treated with antithyroid drugs. This chain joins TRBV5-8 to TRBJ2-6; 8 of the junction bases match TRBD2. The base sequence is TGTGCCAGCAGCGTGCCGGGACTAGTCGTCCTGACTTTC. This encodes CASSVPGLVVLTF.